This T cell receptor beta chain was identified during a study of molecular identifiers for immune sequencing clone quantification. TCRdb fed the PCR reads into MiXCR, producing one record per CDR3 protein. Of roughly 90,000 distinct CDR3 sequences in the sample, nearly 25% were seen once. A remark on this clonotype: Its antigen remains unknown. At one end the junction does not follow the germline gene, possibly because of a read error.

Germline V CDR1 and CDR2: SGDLS, YYNGEE. The CDR3 has 18 amino acids. Study findings and constraints: Sharing of a barcode by identical TCR molecules could cause highly expanded clone sizes to be underestimated.

The material sequenced was naive CD8+ T cells from blood, with Jurkat cell RNA spiked in. The subset is: FACS-sorted CD8+CD4-CCR7+CD45RA+ naive T cells. The TCR originated in a human donor in good health. Some libraries in this study had Jurkat cell RNA spiked in. The gene calls are TRBV9 and TRBJ2-3; 9 bases match TRBD2. CDR3 sequence reads: CARSVGGVGTSYADTQYF. In DNA, the CDR3 is TGTGCCAGGAGCGTAGGAGGCGTGGGGACTAGCTATGCAGATACGCAGTATTTT. Complete variable domain (other parts from reference TRBV9 and TRBJ2-3): DSGVTQTPKHLITATGQRVTLRCSPRSGDLSVYWYQQSLDQGLQFLIQYYNGEERAKGNILERFSAQQFPDLHSELNLSSLELGDSALYFCARSVGGVGTSYADTQYFGPGTRLTVL.